The rows below give T cell receptor beta chains drawn from one sample of a study of blood T cell repertoires in COVID-19. TCRdb's copy holds only in-frame clones and misses some; the assay was immunoSEQ multiplex PCR. The table includes about 90,000 clones, more than 85% detected once. The sample was peripheral blood. These receptors were collected from a human donor with active COVID-19. The donor label of this sample is uncertain. The CDR3 runs from the conserved cysteine through the conserved F or W. The order of the fields is D gene, J gene, clone size, V gene, CDR3 protein, CDR3 DNA. D genes are given only for firm matches. Clone size is given for some rows only: seen once, a few or many times, or a class if the clone is expanded.

>TRBD1|TRBJ1-6|NA|TRBV3-1/TRBV3-2
CASSPPPQGVDSPLHF
TGTGCCAGCAGCCCTCCTCCGCAGGGGGTAGATTCACCCCTCCACTTT
>TRBD1|TRBJ2-1|NA|TRBV19
CASNPGQAYNEQFF
TGTGCCAGCAATCCGGGACAGGCGTACAATGAGCAGTTCTTC
>NA|TRBJ2-4|NA|TRBV2
CASSDGHSLAKNIQYF
TGTGCCAGCAGTGACGGACACTCCCTAGCCAAAAACATTCAGTACTTC
>NA|TRBJ2-7|NA|TRBV5-1
CASSLRLGGEQYF
TGCGCCAGCAGCTTGAGGTTAGGGGGCGAGCAGTACTTC
>NA|TRBJ2-5|NA|TRBV4-2
CASSQDFVGEETQYF
TGTGCCAGCAGCCAAGATTTTGTGGGAGAAGAGACCCAGTACTTC
>NA|TRBJ1-6|NA|TRBV6-5
CATRSIRRDNSPLHF
TGTGCCACCCGGTCGATCAGACGGGATAATTCACCCCTCCACTTT
>TRBD1|TRBJ1-2|NA|TRBV7-2
CASSAPGQGLFSYGYTF
TGTGCCAGCAGCGCACCGGGACAGGGCCTATTTAGCTATGGCTACACCTTC
>TRBD1|TRBJ1-5|NA|TRBV27
CASSSRDSPNQPQHF
TGTGCCAGCAGTTCCCGGGACAGCCCAAATCAGCCCCAGCATTTT
>TRBD1|TRBJ1-6|NA|TRBV28
CASGTGGRPQNSPLHF
TGTGCCAGCGGGACAGGGGGACGGCCTCAAAATTCACCCCTCCACTTT
>TRBD1|TRBJ1-6|few|TRBV14
CASSPYGETGANSPLHF
TGTGCCAGCAGCCCCTATGGGGAGACAGGGGCCAATTCACCCCTCCACTTT
>NA|TRBJ1-1|NA|TRBV5-1
CASSLTGMNTEAFF
TGCGCCAGCAGCTTGACAGGGATGAACACTGAAGCTTTCTTT
>TRBD1|TRBJ2-4|NA|TRBV5-1
CASTSGQGNIQYF
TGCGCCAGCACATCGGGACAGGGGAACATTCAGTACTTC
>TRBD1|TRBJ2-4|NA|TRBV24-1
CATSDVGTGGAKNIQYF
TGTGCCACCAGTGATGTCGGGACAGGGGGGGCCAAAAACATTCAGTACTTC
>NA|TRBJ1-2|NA|TRBV19
CASSIELLTGSRGGYTF
TGTGCCAGTAGTATCGAGCTCTTAACAGGGAGTCGAGGTGGCTACACCTTC
>TRBD2|TRBJ2-7|NA|TRBV5-6
CASSFGGGEQYF
TGTGCCAGCAGCTTTGGCGGGGGCGAGCAGTACTTC
>NA|TRBJ2-7|NA|TRBV11-3
CASQVFEQYF
TGTGCCAGCCAGGTTTTCGAGCAGTACTTC
>NA|TRBJ1-1|once|TRBV28
CASSLVRMNTEAFF
TGTGCCAGCAGTTTAGTGAGAATGAACACTGAAGCTTTCTTT
>NA|TRBJ1-2|NA|TRBV12-3/TRBV12-4
CASRWTGDYGYTF
TGTGCCAGCAGGTGGACGGGGGACTATGGCTACACCTTC
>NA|TRBJ1-5|NA|TRBV28
CASSVHREGDQPQHF
TGTGCCAGCAGTGTACACAGGGAGGGCGATCAGCCCCAGCATTTT
>NA|TRBJ2-7|NA|TRBV7-9
CASSLMSPLEQYF
TGTGCCAGCAGCTTAATGTCCCCTCTCGAGCAGTACTTC
>NA|TRBJ2-4|NA|TRBV6-2/TRBV6-3
CASSYHLQENIQYF
TGTGCCAGCAGTTACCACCTACAGGAAAACATTCAGTACTTC
>TRBD1|TRBJ1-1|NA|TRBV4-1
CASSQGGQASNTEAFF
TGCGCCAGCAGCCAAGGAGGACAGGCTTCGAACACTGAAGCTTTCTTT
>NA|TRBJ1-2|NA|TRBV19
CASSKTSLGYTF
TGTGCCAGTAGTAAAACGTCCCTAGGCTACACCTTC
>NA|TRBJ1-5|NA|TRBV18
CASSPGGGISNQPQHF
TGTGCCAGCTCACCGGGGGGTGGGATTTCCAATCAGCCCCAGCATTTT
>TRBD2|TRBJ2-2|NA|TRBV6-2/TRBV6-3
CASSLAGTRNGELFF
TGTGCCAGCAGCTTAGCCGGGACTAGAAATGGGGAGCTGTTTTTT
>TRBD2|TRBJ2-4|NA|TRBV4-2
CASSRLLGGDVAKNIQYF
TGTGCCAGCAGCCGGCTGTTGGGGGGGGACGTAGCCAAAAACATTCAGTACTTC
>TRBD1|TRBJ1-6|few|TRBV2
CASSDDRVRGSPLHF
TGTGCCAGCAGTGATGACAGGGTTCGGGGATCACCCCTCCACTTT
>TRBD1|TRBJ2-1|NA|TRBV9
CASSPQRIITRGLNEQFF
TGTGCCAGCAGCCCGCAAAGAATAATCACTAGGGGGCTCAATGAGCAGTTCTTC
>TRBD1|TRBJ2-3|NA|TRBV9
CASSGSGTGGYGTDTQYF
TGTGCCAGCAGCGGGTCCGGGACAGGGGGCTATGGGACAGATACGCAGTATTTT
>TRBD1|TRBJ2-5|NA|TRBV5-1
CASSTGTGATGETQYF
TGCGCCAGCAGCACCGGGACAGGGGCTACCGGCGAGACCCAGTACTTC
>NA|TRBJ1-6|few|TRBV7-2
CASSPHRAGNNSPLHF
TGTGCCAGCAGCCCCCACCGGGCAGGGAATAATTCACCCCTCCACTTT
>TRBD1|TRBJ2-3|once|TRBV24-1
CATSDPAGGYGDTQYF
TGTGCCACCAGTGATCCTGCAGGGGGCTACGGGGATACGCAGTATTTT
>NA|TRBJ1-1|NA|TRBV5-1
CASSFYRANTEAFF
TGCGCCAGCAGCTTCTACAGGGCAAACACTGAAGCTTTCTTT
>TRBD1|TRBJ2-7|NA|TRBV11-3
CASSPDRASTNEQYF
TGTGCCAGCAGCCCTGACAGGGCTAGTACGAACGAGCAGTACTTC